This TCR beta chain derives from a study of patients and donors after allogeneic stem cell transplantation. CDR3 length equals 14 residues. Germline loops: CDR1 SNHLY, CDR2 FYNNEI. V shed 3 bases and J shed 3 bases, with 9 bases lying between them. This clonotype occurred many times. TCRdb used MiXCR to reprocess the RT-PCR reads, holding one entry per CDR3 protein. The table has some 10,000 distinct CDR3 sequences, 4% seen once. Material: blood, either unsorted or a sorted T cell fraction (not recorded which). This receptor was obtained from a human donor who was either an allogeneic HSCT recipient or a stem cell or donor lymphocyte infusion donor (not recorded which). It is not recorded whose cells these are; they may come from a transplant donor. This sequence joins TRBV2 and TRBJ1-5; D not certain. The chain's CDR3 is CASSDPAFNQPQHF. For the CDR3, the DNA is TGTGCCAGCAGTGATCCGGCTTTCAATCAGCCCCAGCATTTT.